Below, 30 T cell receptor beta chains from the same sample are listed, as sequenced in a study of shared clonotypes between healthy human individuals. Sequencing was performed with immunoSEQ multiplex PCR; in TCRdb, only in-frame clones are kept and a portion is missing. This sample has hundreds of thousands of clones, with about 76% found just once. The sequenced material came from PBMCs. Source of these receptors: a woman between 40 and 50 years old in good health. Some clones in this sample may be carry-over from other donors' samples.

V is TRBV7-2 and J is TRBJ2-5; D gene ambiguous. The CDR3 length is 14 residues. V lost 5 bases and J 4 bases, leaving 14 bases between the germline ends. CDR1 is SGHTA, CDR2 FQGNSA, per germline. The CDR3 reads CASSRRSGRETQYF. CDR3 DNA: TGTGCCAGCAGCCGCCGGTCTGGCCGAGAGACCCAGTACTTC.

The gene calls are TRBV5-4 and TRBJ2-2; D perhaps matches TRBD1 (6 bases). The CDR3 totals 17 residues. The germline V gene encodes CDR1 SGHNT and CDR2 YYREEE (reference sequence). V lost 2 bases and J lost 0, with 14 bases in between. CDR3 nucleotide sequence: TGTGCCAGCAGCTTACCTTCACAGGGAGCGAACACCGGGGAGCTGTTTTTT. This sequence encodes CASSLPSQGANTGELFF.

This chain connects TRBV7-2 to TRBJ2-2; TRBD2 matches at 7 bases. The germline CDR1 and CDR2 sequences are SGHTA and FQGNSA. This CDR3 comprises 14 residues. J gave up 2 bases and V 5 bases, and 2 bases lay outside the gene matches. CDR3 protein: CASSPAGNTGELFF. The CDR3 nucleotides are TGTGCCAGCAGCCCAGCGGGAAACACCGGGGAGCTGTTTTTT.

The CDR3 sequence: CASSPTLAGQGNKYF. In nucleotides, the CDR3 is TGTGCCAGCTCACCGACCCTTGCGGGACAGGGAAACAAGTACTTC. The chain uses TRBV18 and TRBJ2-7; 9 bases align to TRBD1. The junction had 14 bases not matched to a gene; V was cut back by 3 bases and J by 11 bases. The CDR3 sequence is 15 residues long. Germline V lookup: CDR1 KGHSH, CDR2 LQKENI.

V usage is TRBV11-2 and J usage is TRBJ2-7; D unresolved. The CDR3 is 16 residues long. Trimming pared 6 bases from V and 4 bases from J, leaving 22 bases between. The germline CDR1 and CDR2 sequences are SGHAT and FQNNGV. For the CDR3, the DNA is TGTGCCAGCAGAACATTGGGGTCGGGTAAGCGATACGAGCAGTACTTC. Its translation is CASRTLGSGKRYEQYF. The variable domain in full, with the rest retrieved from reference TRBV11-2 and TRBJ2-7, is EAGVAQSPRYKIIEKRQSVAFWCNPISGHATLYWYQQILGQGPKLLIQFQNNGVVDDSQLPKDRFSAERLKGVDSTLKIQPAKLEDSAVYLCASRTLGSGKRYEQYFGPGTRLTVT.

This chain joins TRBV7-3 and TRBJ2-5; D uncertain. Germline assignment: CDR1 SGHTA and CDR2 FQGTGA. The CDR3 is 15 residues long. Trimming left V 5 bases short and J 5 bases short, with 18 bases between. The CDR3, as DNA: TGTGCCAGCAGCCCACGCGGTTCGGCAGACGAGACCCAGTACTTC. The encoded protein is CASSPRGSADETQYF.

Only one count was recorded for this clone. The chain uses TRBV11-3 and TRBJ2-1, with D tentatively TRBD2 (6 bases). Germline V CDR1 and CDR2: SGHNT, YENEEA. This CDR3 region has 16 residues. Trimming removed 1 base at V and 0 bases at J, with 10 bases between. Written as DNA, the CDR3 is TGTGCCAGCAGCTTAGGGCGGGACCCCTCCTACAATGAGCAGTTCTTC. Protein product: CASSLGRDPSYNEQFF.

The chain couples TRBV28 to TRBJ2-3; D is possibly TRBD2 (6 bases). CDR3 length equals 17 residues. Germline CDR1 is MDHEN and CDR2 is SYDVKM. Trimming removed 6 bases at V and 1 base at J, with 20 bases between. The chain's CDR3 is CASRQTVAVQGTDTQYF. The DNA of the CDR3 is TGTGCCAGCAGACAGACCGTAGCGGTACAAGGCACAGATACGCAGTATTTT.

This chain joins TRBV2 and TRBJ2-1, with TRBD1 matching over 8 bases. CDR3 length equals 15 residues. Trimming removed 2 bases from V and 3 bases from J; junction bases left unmatched: 3. Germline CDR1 reads SNHLY; CDR2 reads FYNNEI. CDR3 protein: CASSELGTGYNEQFF. For the CDR3, the DNA is TGTGCCAGCAGTGAATTGGGGACAGGCTACAATGAGCAGTTCTTC.

A remark on this clone: The sample contains more than one DNA sequence encoding this CDR3. The genes are TRBV28 and TRBJ2-1, with unresolved D. Germline values: CDR1 MDHEN, CDR2 SYDVKM. V was pared by 6 bases and J by 7 bases, with 22 bases between. This CDR3 comprises 16 residues. The CDR3 protein is CASRPPLGFPLNEQFF. The CDR3 nucleotides are TGTGCCAGCAGACCTCCTCTAGGGTTTCCCCTGAATGAGCAGTTCTTC.

A single count supports this clone. The V call is TRBV7-2, the J call TRBJ1-5; D uncertain. Germline loops: CDR1 SGHTA, CDR2 FQGNSA. Trimming cost V 1 base and J 3 bases, with 10 bases left between them. This CDR3 is built from 15 residues. Here the CDR3 DNA reads TGTGCCAGCAGCTTAGGCTGGGCAGTCAATCAGCCCCAGCATTTT. Amino acids: CASSLGWAVNQPQHF.

This chain links TRBV5-1 with TRBJ2-3; D is unresolved. CDR3 size: 14 residues. Germline CDR1 and CDR2: SGHRS and YFSETQ. V lost 7 bases and J lost 6, with 18 bases in between. The CDR3 region has the DNA TGCGCCAGCGCAACGCGGTCTCTCGGGGATACGCAGTATTTT. This encodes CASATRSLGDTQYF.

The rearrangement uses TRBV29-1 and TRBJ2-2, with D maybe TRBD2 (6 bases). The length of the CDR3 is 11 residues. Looked up from germline, CDR1 is SQVTM and CDR2 is ANQGSEA. V was trimmed by 6 bases and J by 9 bases, leaving 11 bases between them. CDR3: CSVRLDRELFF. The DNA of the CDR3 is TGCAGCGTGAGACTAGACCGGGAGCTGTTTTTT.

To note about this clone: Other nucleotide sequences in the sample specify the same CDR3. The J gene is TRBJ2-7, the V gene TRBV5-1; D is unresolved. This CDR3 is built from 13 residues. Germline V gene sequence: CDR1 SGHRS, CDR2 YFSETQ. Trimming pared 0 bases from V and 1 base from J, leaving 5 bases between. CDR3 residues: CASSLDLSYEQYF. The CDR3 DNA reads TGCGCCAGCAGCTTGGACTTATCCTACGAGCAGTACTTC.

The CDR3 DNA is TGTGCCAGCAGCGTAGGGGGAGAGAATGAAAAACTGTTTTTT. It specifies CASSVGGENEKLFF. V usage is TRBV9 and J usage is TRBJ1-4, with unresolved D. Germline V gene data show CDR1 as SGDLS and CDR2 as YYNGEE. This CDR3 is 14 amino acids long. Between the trimmed V and J ends, which lost 0 bases and 5 bases, there was a span of 8 bases. The variable domain in full, with the rest retrieved from reference TRBV9 and TRBJ1-4, is DSGVTQTPKHLITATGQRVTLRCSPRSGDLSVYWYQQSLDQGLQFLIQYYNGEERAKGNILERFSAQQFPDLHSELNLSSLELGDSALYFCASSVGGENEKLFFGSGTQLSVL.

This sequence joins TRBV7-2 and TRBJ2-7; 8 nucleotides align to TRBD2. V was pared by 2 bases and J by 2 bases, with 8 bases of the junction left unmatched. Germline loops: CDR1 SGHTA, CDR2 FQGNSA. This CDR3 region has 16 residues. This CDR3 reads CASSLSQREPPYEQYF. The CDR3 DNA reads as TGTGCCAGCAGCTTATCTCAGCGGGAGCCTCCCTACGAGCAGTACTTC.

V gene TRBV2 combines with J gene TRBJ2-5, with D perhaps matching TRBD2 (6 bases). CDR1 and CDR2 (germline): SNHLY, FYNNEI. CDR3 length equals 12 residues. The ends were cut back, 7 bases at V and 5 bases at J, with 11 bases in the middle. CDR3 in amino acids: CASKGLVETQYF. The DNA of the CDR3 is TGTGCCAGCAAGGGACTCGTGGAGACCCAGTACTTC.

The rearrangement links TRBV9 to TRBJ2-1, with D possibly matching TRBD1 (6 bases). This CDR3 has 16 residues. Germline CDR1 is SGDLS and CDR2 is YYNGEE. Deletions cut 0 bases from V and 7 bases from J, with 17 bases between. CDR3 region: CASSVGGTSDLNEQFF. Here the CDR3 DNA reads TGTGCCAGCAGCGTAGGAGGGACAAGTGATCTAAATGAGCAGTTCTTC.

The CDR3 sequence: CASSSNTGGSGYEQYF. CDR3 DNA: TGTGCCAGCAGCTCAAATACGGGCGGGAGTGGATACGAGCAGTACTTC. The genes are TRBV9 and TRBJ2-7; 7 nucleotides align to TRBD2. The CDR3 runs 16 residues. With 4 bases clipped from V and 4 bases from J, the junction kept 14 bases outside the gene matches. Germline loops: CDR1 SGDLS, CDR2 YYNGEE.

This chain joins TRBV2 and TRBJ1-4; D perhaps matches TRBD1 (5 bases). There are 14 residues in the CDR3. Trimming cost V 6 bases and J 8 bases, with 16 bases left between them. Germline-derived CDR1 and CDR2 are SNHLY and FYNNEI. This CDR3 is CASRGDSPREKLFF. In nucleotides, the CDR3 is TGTGCCAGCAGGGGGGACTCCCCCCGGGAAAAACTGTTTTTT.

This clone has a handful of counts. The CDR3 region is CASSKANYLSGFRRGGQPQHF. DNA of the CDR3: TGTGCCAGCAGCAAAGCTAACTATTTATCCGGCTTTAGAAGGGGGGGTCAGCCCCAGCATTTT. V gene TRBV21-1 combines with J gene TRBJ1-5. TRBV21-1 has pseudogene status. The CDR3 totals 21 residues.

This clone was detected only a few times. The junction departs from germline at one end; a sequencing error may be responsible. This chain connects TRBV10-3 to TRBJ1-2, with 9 bases aligning to TRBD1. The CDR3 is made up of 12 amino acids. Per the germline V gene, CDR1 is ENHRY and CDR2 is SYGVKD. The CDR3 loop is CANGDRDYGYTF. DNA of the CDR3: TGTGCCAACGGGGACAGGGACTACGGCTACACCTTC.

The V and J genes are TRBV5-1 and TRBJ2-7; D is unresolved. V gave up 0 bases and J gave up 6 bases, with 10 bases separating them. The CDR3 is 13 amino acids. Germline V lookup: CDR1 SGHRS, CDR2 YFSETQ. This CDR3 reads CASSLERVFEQYF. The CDR3, as DNA: TGCGCCAGCAGCTTGGAAAGGGTATTCGAGCAGTACTTC.

This clone was recorded a few times. J is TRBJ1-5 and V is TRBV27; a possible D gene is TRBD1 (5 bases). The CDR3 has 14 amino acids. V was cut by 6 bases and J by 3 bases, with 12 bases left in between. The germline CDR1 and CDR2 sequences are MNHEY and SMNVEV (reference sequence). This chain's CDR3 is CASRPGNSNQPQHF. CDR3 nucleotide sequence: TGTGCCAGCAGGCCAGGGAACTCCAATCAGCCCCAGCATTTT.

This sequence joins TRBV6-5 and TRBJ2-7; possibly TRBD1 for D (5 bases). V gave up 0 bases and J gave up 3 bases, with 15 bases separating them. This CDR3 contains 16 residues. The germline gives CDR1 MNHEY, CDR2 SVGAGI. The CDR3: CASSYSFARADYEQYF. The CDR3 DNA follows: TGTGCCAGCAGTTACTCGTTCGCCAGGGCAGACTACGAGCAGTACTTC.

The chain links TRBV10-3 to TRBJ1-1; TRBD1 agrees at 9 bases. CDR3 size: 15 residues. Looked up from germline, CDR1 is ENHRY and CDR2 is SYGVKD. Losses at the gene ends were 5 bases for V and 1 base for J; bases not matched to a gene: 5. Written as DNA, the CDR3 is TGTGCCATCAGTACCGGGACAGGGAGGAACACTGAAGCTTTCTTT. Translation: CAISTGTGRNTEAFF.

The chain is built from TRBV5-6 and TRBJ1-4; 8 bases are a match to TRBD1. Trimming removed 4 bases from V and 5 bases from J; junction bases left unmatched: 4. Germline V gene sequence: CDR1 SGHDT, CDR2 YYEEEE. The CDR3 has 14 residues. This chain's CDR3 is CASSLDRENEKLFF. The CDR3 bases are TGTGCCAGCAGCCTGGACAGGGAGAATGAAAAACTGTTTTTT. Based on the CDR3 plus reference TRBV5-6 and TRBJ1-4, the full variable domain is DAGVTQSPTHLIKTRGQQVTLRCSPKSGHDTVSWYQQALGQGPQFIFQYYEEEERQRGNFPDRFSGHQFPNYSSELNVNALLLGDSALYLCASSLDRENEKLFFGSGTQLSVL.

The chain recombines TRBV29-1 with TRBJ2-5, with D perhaps matching TRBD2 (6 bases). CDR1 is SQVTM, CDR2 ANQGSEA, per germline. The CDR3 has 13 amino acids. Trimming left V 6 bases short and J 5 bases short, with 16 bases between. CDR3: CSVDQGGGETQYF. The CDR3 DNA sequence: TGCAGCGTAGATCAGGGTGGGGGGGAGACCCAGTACTTC.

V usage is TRBV4-3 and J usage is TRBJ1-4, with a tentative D call TRBD1 (5 bases). This CDR3 is 16 amino acids long. Germline CDR1 LGHNA, CDR2 YSLEER. V was trimmed by 4 bases and J by 7 bases, leaving 19 bases between them. Here the CDR3 DNA reads TGCGCCAGCAGCCTACCGGGCCAGGGTTCGGGTGAAAAACTGTTTTTT. Residues: CASSLPGQGSGEKLFF.

Turning to this clone: Germline and junction disagree at one end, which may indicate a read error. The same CDR3 arises from other DNA sequences in this sample as well. The V gene is TRBV6-4, the J gene TRBJ2-3; TRBD1 might be the D (6 bases). From germline, CDR1 is MRHNA and CDR2 SNTAGT. The CDR3 totals 16 residues. The CDR3 DNA sequence: TGTGCCAGCAGTCCAGGGGCTGACTTCAGCACGGATACGCAGTATTTT. Encoded protein: CASSPGADFSTDTQYF.